These T cell receptor beta chains were read from a single sample in a study of cytomegalovirus exposure and HLA in healthy donors. Using immunoSEQ multiplex PCR, the repertoire was profiled, and TCRdb retains in-frame clones only, with some absent. This table has roughly 100,000 clones, around 69% appearing once. Sample: PBMCs. These receptors all stem from an older woman in good health and CMV-seropositive. Both conserved end residues are part of each CDR3. Fields, in order: D gene, V gene, J gene, clone size, CDR3 protein, CDR3 DNA. The D gene is left open where the match is weak. A clone size is listed for some rows: how often the clone was seen (once, few, many), or a class if it is expanded.

d_gene: NA
v_gene: TRBV4-1
j_gene: TRBJ2-1
abundance: NA
CDR3aa: CASSQDRYEQFF
CDR3nt: TGCGCCAGCAGCCAAGATCGGTATGAGCAGTTCTTC

d_gene: TRBD2
v_gene: TRBV28
j_gene: TRBJ2-7
abundance: NA
CDR3aa: CASRFSGTHYEQYF
CDR3nt: TGTGCCAGCAGATTTAGCGGGACCCACTACGAGCAGTACTTC

d_gene: NA
v_gene: TRBV7-9
j_gene: TRBJ1-2
abundance: NA
CDR3aa: CASSSWYDGRVDGYTF
CDR3nt: TGTGCCAGCAGCTCGTGGTACGATGGCAGGGTTGATGGCTACACCTTC

d_gene: TRBD2
v_gene: TRBV27
j_gene: TRBJ2-1
abundance: NA
CDR3aa: CASSLSGSAYNEQFF
CDR3nt: TGTGCCAGCAGTCTTAGCGGGAGTGCCTACAATGAGCAGTTCTTC

d_gene: TRBD1
v_gene: TRBV28
j_gene: TRBJ2-7
abundance: NA
CDR3aa: CASSLFGDSYEQYF
CDR3nt: TGTGCCAGCAGTTTATTCGGGGACAGCTACGAGCAGTACTTC

d_gene: TRBD1
v_gene: TRBV9
j_gene: TRBJ1-3
abundance: NA
CDR3aa: CASSVGSRQGDSGNTIYF
CDR3nt: TGTGCCAGCAGCGTAGGGTCGAGACAGGGGGACTCTGGAAACACCATATATTTT

d_gene: TRBD2
v_gene: TRBV6-5
j_gene: TRBJ2-1
abundance: NA
CDR3aa: CASSYLLAGWNEQFF
CDR3nt: TGTGCCAGCAGTTACTTGCTAGCGGGATGGAATGAGCAGTTCTTC

d_gene: TRBD1
v_gene: TRBV28
j_gene: TRBJ2-7
abundance: NA
CDR3aa: CASSFPGQLSYEQYF
CDR3nt: TGTGCCAGCAGTTTCCCGGGACAGCTCTCCTACGAGCAGTACTTC

d_gene: NA
v_gene: TRBV7-9
j_gene: TRBJ2-2
abundance: NA
CDR3aa: CSGVGSNTGELFF
CDR3nt: TGTTCCGGGGTGGGGTCGAACACCGGGGAGCTGTTTTTT

d_gene: NA
v_gene: TRBV4-2
j_gene: TRBJ2-1
abundance: NA
CDR3aa: CASSQEPAQTYNEQFF
CDR3nt: TGTGCCAGCAGCCAAGAACCAGCGCAGACCTACAATGAGCAGTTCTTC

d_gene: TRBD2
v_gene: TRBV5-1
j_gene: TRBJ2-7
abundance: few
CDR3aa: CASSLGLAGVSYEQYF
CDR3nt: TGCGCCAGCAGCTTGGGACTAGCGGGAGTCTCCTACGAGCAGTACTTC

d_gene: NA
v_gene: TRBV7-6
j_gene: TRBJ1-1
abundance: few
CDR3aa: CASSRTVMNTEAFF
CDR3nt: TGTGCCAGCAGTAGGACAGTTATGAACACTGAAGCTTTCTTT

d_gene: NA
v_gene: TRBV21-1
j_gene: TRBJ1-1
abundance: NA
CDR3aa: CASSNGRGRIQSQCLYRNEAFF
CDR3nt: TGTGCCAGCAGCAACGGGAGGGGCCGAATTCAGTCCCAATGCCTCTACCGAAATGAAGCTTTCTTT

d_gene: NA
v_gene: TRBV27
j_gene: TRBJ2-5
abundance: NA
CDR3aa: CASSLDFRGETQYF
CDR3nt: TGTGCCAGCAGTTTAGACTTTCGGGGAGAGACCCAGTACTTC

d_gene: NA
v_gene: TRBV7-6
j_gene: TRBJ2-7
abundance: NA
CDR3aa: CASSPTGIGVYEQYF
CDR3nt: TGTGCCAGCAGCCCCACGGGAATAGGTGTCTACGAGCAGTACTTC